Below, 21 T cell receptor beta chains from the same sample are listed, as sequenced in a study of shared clonotypes between healthy human individuals. Measured with immunoSEQ multiplex PCR; TCRdb has only the in-frame clones, and not every one. This sample yields 550,000 to 850,000 clones, of which around 74% are seen a single time; 1.5% to 2% belongs to the top ten. Sample: memory CD4+ T cells sorted from blood. The subset: CD45RA-negative fraction. These receptor sequences come from a woman aged 25 to 45 in good health.

The chain joins TRBV5-6 to TRBJ2-5; 8 bases agree with TRBD1. The J call may be faulty, since TRBJ2-7 better matches the DNA end. The V gene's germline CDR1 is SGHDT and CDR2 YYEEEE. The CDR3 has 15 residues. The chain's CDR3 is CASREVGQGIHEQYF. The CDR3 nucleotides are TGTGCCAGCCGGGAAGTAGGACAGGGAATCCACGAGCAGTACTTC.

The chain recombines TRBV19 with TRBJ2-2; D might be TRBD1 or TRBD2, each matching 5 bases. Deletions cut 7 bases from V and 6 bases from J, with 15 bases between. Germline CDR1 and CDR2: LNHDA and SQIVND (reference sequence). This CDR3 is 14 amino acids long. CDR3 nucleotides: TGTGCCAGTAACCGGCCCGGGGCGGCCGGGGAGCTGTTTTTT. Translated: CASNRPGAAGELFF. Full variable domain (outside the CDR3, taken from reference TRBV19 and TRBJ2-2): DGGITQSPKYLFRKEGQNVTLSCEQNLNHDAMYWYRQDPGQGLRLIYYSQIVNDFQKGDIAEGYSVSREKKESFPLTVTSAQKNPTAFYLCASNRPGAAGELFFGEGSRLTVL.

The chain recombines TRBV6-1 with TRBJ1-3, with D possibly matching TRBD1 (5 bases). The V end lost 3 bases, the J end lost 0 bases, and 9 bases lay between the germline ends. The germline V gene has CDR1 MNHNS and CDR2 SASEGT. The CDR3 extends over 15 amino acids. The CDR3 DNA reads as TGTGCCAGCAGTGACCCCGGGACCTCTGGAAACACCATATATTTT. The encoded protein is CASSDPGTSGNTIYF.

The chain joins TRBV5-1 to TRBJ1-3; D unresolved. This CDR3 is built from 15 residues. The germline gives CDR1 SGHRS, CDR2 YFSETQ. Trimming shortened V by 0 bases and J by 0 bases, and 7 bases separated the two germline ends. This chain's CDR3 is CASSLDSTSGNTIYF. In nucleotides, the CDR3 is TGCGCCAGCAGCTTGGACAGCACCTCTGGAAACACCATATATTTT.

This clone came up a few times. The genes are TRBV2 and TRBJ2-1, with TRBD2 identical over 8 bases. J lost 8 bases, V lost 6 bases, and 9 bases had no gene match. CDR1 is SNHLY and CDR2 is FYNNEI in the germline V gene. The length of the CDR3 is 14 residues. CDR3 protein: CASSGAGEYDEQFF. The DNA for the CDR3 is TGTGCCAGCAGCGGAGCGGGAGAGTATGATGAGCAGTTCTTC.

This clone came up once. The rearrangement links TRBV5-4 to TRBJ2-5; D might be TRBD1 or TRBD2, each matching 5 bases. V was clipped by 4 bases and J by 1 base, with 11 bases between them. CDR1 and CDR2 (germline): SGHNT, YYREEE (reference sequence). There are 14 residues in the CDR3. The CDR3, as DNA: TGTGCCAGCAGCGACCCTGGGGGCCAAGAGACCCAGTACTTC. Its protein product is CASSDPGGQETQYF.

V usage is TRBV5-1 and J usage is TRBJ2-7; 8 positions agree with TRBD2. V trimming: 4 bases; J trimming: 4 bases; junction bases outside the gene matches: 4. Looked up from germline, CDR1 is SGHRS and CDR2 is YFSETQ. This CDR3 is 13 amino acids long. CDR3 sequence (DNA): TGCGCCAGCAGCCCTGGACTAGCTTACGAGCAGTACTTC. Translating gives CASSPGLAYEQYF.

The V gene is TRBV2, the J gene TRBJ1-3; D unclear. There are 16 residues in the CDR3. Germline loops: CDR1 SNHLY, CDR2 FYNNEI. V was clipped by 6 bases and J by 0 bases, with 15 bases between them. CDR3 amino acids: CASRERDTYSGNTIYF. CDR3 bases: TGTGCCAGCAGGGAAAGAGACACTTACTCTGGAAACACCATATATTTT.

At least ten counts were recorded for this clone. This rearrangement joins TRBV19 to TRBJ2-6, with 7 bases lining up with TRBD1. This CDR3 has 14 residues. From germline, CDR1 is LNHDA and CDR2 SQIVND (reference sequence). With 7 bases clipped from V and 2 bases from J, the junction kept 2 bases outside the gene matches. The CDR3 is CASNDRAGANVLTF. The CDR3, as DNA: TGTGCCAGTAACGACAGGGCTGGGGCCAACGTCCTGACTTTC.

This clone has a count of ten or more. The rearrangement links TRBV10-3 to TRBJ2-7, with D possibly called TRBD1 or TRBD2 (5 bases each). V dropped 6 bases and J dropped 3 bases, with 15 bases sitting between them. In germline, CDR1 is ENHRY, CDR2 SYGVKD. CDR3 length: 14 amino acids. DNA of the CDR3: TGTGCCATCAGACCCGGGGCGGGTAACTACGAGCAGTACTTC. This gives the protein CAIRPGAGNYEQYF.

This rearrangement joins TRBV7-6 to TRBJ2-1; 10 bases line up with TRBD1. This CDR3 is 18 amino acids long. Trimming took 0 bases from V and 3 from J; bases not matched to a gene: 8. The germline V gene encodes CDR1 SGHVS and CDR2 FNYEAQ. The CDR3 is CASSLAVAGQGLYNEQFF. DNA for the CDR3: TGTGCCAGCAGCTTAGCAGTTGCGGGACAGGGGCTCTACAATGAGCAGTTCTTC. Drawing the rest from reference TRBV7-6 and TRBJ2-1, the complete variable domain is GAGVSQSPRYKVTKRGQDVALRCDPISGHVSLYWYRQALGQGPEFLTYFNYEAQQDKSGLPNDRFSAERPEGSISTLTIQRTEQRDSAMYRCASSLAVAGQGLYNEQFFGPGTRLTVL.

V is TRBV5-1 and J is TRBJ2-3, with 9 bases fitting TRBD2. Germline lookup yields CDR1 SGHRS and CDR2 YFSETQ. The CDR3 contains 18 residues. The V segment lost 0 bases and the J segment 0 bases; nucleotides outside the gene matches: 8. CDR3 amino acids: CASSLASSSGVSTDTQYF. In nucleotides, the CDR3 is TGCGCCAGCAGCTTGGCTTCCTCTAGCGGGGTTAGCACAGATACGCAGTATTTT.

The V gene is TRBV29-1, the J gene TRBJ2-1; 10 positions match TRBD2. CDR3 size: 19 residues. Trimming at V came to 1 base and at J to 3 bases, leaving 15 bases not matched to a gene. Germline V gives CDR1 SQVTM, CDR2 ANQGSEA. Written as DNA, the CDR3 is TGCAGCGTTGAAGGCTATGCTAGCGGGAGCAATAAAGGCTACAATGAGCAGTTCTTC. It is translated as CSVEGYASGSNKGYNEQFF.

The chain uses TRBV28 and TRBJ1-3, with D tentatively TRBD1 (6 bases). Germline V gene lookup returns CDR1 MDHEN and CDR2 SYDVKM. There are 13 residues in the CDR3. Trimming stripped 4 bases from V and 2 bases from J, with 6 bases between. The CDR3 region is CASSSGAGNTIYF. The CDR3 nucleotides are TGTGCCAGCAGTTCAGGGGCTGGAAACACCATATATTTT.

The chain carries TRBV7-6 and TRBJ2-2, with D unclear. V lost 5 bases and J 1 base, leaving 8 bases between the germline ends. Germline V CDR1 and CDR2: SGHVS, FNYEAQ. The length of the CDR3 is 14 residues. As DNA, the CDR3 is TGTGCCAGCAGCCGGACGCAGAACACCGGGGAGCTGTTTTTT. Amino acid sequence: CASSRTQNTGELFF.

The CDR3 DNA is TGTGCCAGCAGCTCCGGACAGGGGGACACCGGGGAGCTGTTTTTT. Translation: CASSSGQGDTGELFF. The chain has TRBV7-2 and TRBJ2-2, with 10 bases fitting TRBD1. With 4 bases clipped from V and 3 bases from J, the junction kept 2 bases outside the gene matches. This CDR3 has 15 residues. The germline V gene encodes CDR1 SGHTA and CDR2 FQGNSA.

This chain connects TRBV19 to TRBJ2-7; D unclear. Germline V gives CDR1 LNHDA, CDR2 SQIVND (reference sequence). V lost 6 bases and J lost 1, with 16 bases in between. This CDR3 has 15 residues. Here the CDR3 DNA reads TGTGCCAGTAGCCCGGCCGGCGTCCAGTCCTACGAGCAGTACTTC. This sequence encodes CASSPAGVQSYEQYF.

The chain is built from TRBV6-1 and TRBJ2-5, with D perhaps TRBD1 or TRBD2 (5 bases each). The V gene lost 8 bases and the J gene lost 6 bases, with 16 bases spanning the gap. The CDR3 has 13 amino acids. Germline-derived CDR1 and CDR2 are MNHNS and SASEGT. CDR3 bases: TGTGCCAGCTCGGGTCTCCCGGGGCAGACCCAGTACTTC. Its translation is CASSGLPGQTQYF.

The V gene is TRBV27, the J gene TRBJ2-7; TRBD1 is a possible D gene (6 bases). This CDR3 region has 11 residues. V was shortened by 5 bases and J by 5 bases, with 7 bases between the two germline ends. Looked up from germline, CDR1 is MNHEY and CDR2 is SMNVEV (reference sequence). The CDR3 spells CASSPGDEQYF. The DNA for the CDR3 is TGTGCCAGCAGTCCAGGGGACGAGCAGTACTTC.

The chain recombines TRBV7-2 with TRBJ2-7, with D unresolved. The germline gives CDR1 SGHTA, CDR2 FQGNSA. The CDR3 consists of 13 residues. Between the trimmed V and J ends, which lost 2 bases and 2 bases, there was a span of 7 bases. The CDR3 loop is CASSLSEPYEQYF. CDR3 DNA: TGTGCCAGCAGCTTATCGGAACCCTACGAGCAGTACTTC.

This clone was seen many times. The chain is built from TRBV11-1 and TRBJ2-2; D not resolved. V was shortened by 2 bases and J by 3 bases, with 4 bases between the two germline ends. Per the germline V gene, CDR1 is SGHAT and CDR2 is FQDESV (reference sequence). This CDR3 region has 13 residues. The CDR3 DNA is TGTGCCAGCAGCTTAAGCGACACCGGGGAGCTGTTTTTT. The encoded protein is CASSLSDTGELFF.